The 28 T cell receptor beta chains listed next were all sequenced from one sample in a study of beta chain features in type 1 diabetes. Study-wide results and limits: Type 1 diabetes patients had TCRB CDR3s that were shorter (moderately but significantly so) in all four CD4+ subsets.

For these TCRs, the target antigens are not known. All of the isolated RNA was reverse transcribed, so expressed TCRB transcripts were sequenced. This table comes from immunoSEQ multiplex PCR, and its TCRdb copy is limited to in-frame clones, with some not included. The sample includes 600,000 or so clones, around an eighth of them seen just once. Sample: naive CD4+ T cells from blood. The receptors come from a man between 18 and 35 years old with type 1 diabetes.

The chain recombines TRBV6-5 with TRBJ2-7; 7 bases fit TRBD1. This CDR3 is 14 amino acids long. The germline V gene encodes CDR1 MNHEY and CDR2 SVGAGI. With V trimmed by 2 bases and J by 6 bases, 7 bases remained unmatched. DNA of the CDR3: TGTGCCAGCAGTTACACCACGGGGACAGCCGAGCAGTACTTC. The encoded protein is CASSYTTGTAEQYF.

The rearrangement uses TRBV4-3 and TRBJ2-7; 7 bases align to TRBD2. This CDR3 spans 15 amino acids. The V gene's germline CDR1 is LGHNA and CDR2 YSLEER. V lost 1 base and J lost 1; bases outside the gene matches: 4. The DNA for the CDR3 is TGCGCCAGCAGCCAAGGGGATAGCGGGTCCTACGAGCAGTACTTC. This codes for CASSQGDSGSYEQYF.

The genes are TRBV30 and TRBJ1-5; D is unresolved. The CDR3 is made up of 12 amino acids. V lost 4 bases and J 4 bases, leaving 8 bases between the germline ends. The germline CDR1 and CDR2 sequences are GTSNPN and SVGIG (reference sequence). The CDR3 nucleotides read TGTGCCTGGAACAACCCGAATCAGCCCCAGCATTTT. It codes for CAWNNPNQPQHF.

This clone was observed a handful of times. The chain joins TRBV29-1 to TRBJ1-3; D perhaps matches TRBD1 (6 bases). Between the trimmed V and J ends, which lost 5 bases and 4 bases, there was a span of 12 bases. CDR3 length: 13 residues. Germline values: CDR1 SQVTM, CDR2 ANQGSEA. Here the CDR3 DNA reads TGCAGCGTTTCCACAGGGATCGGAAACACCATATATTTT. Translating gives CSVSTGIGNTIYF.

In its sample, this clone was seen a few times. V and J are TRBV7-9 and TRBJ2-2; D might be TRBD2 (5 bases). Germline-derived CDR1 and CDR2 are SEHNR and FQNEAQ (reference sequence). Trimming removed 6 bases from V and 3 bases from J, with 14 bases in between. The CDR3 is 15 amino acids. The CDR3: CASSTTRRYTGELFF. The CDR3 DNA reads as TGTGCCAGCAGTACTACTAGGCGTTACACCGGGGAGCTGTTTTTT.

V and J are TRBV28 and TRBJ1-2, with 7 bases lining up with TRBD1. Unmatched junction bases numbered 14, after V lost 7 bases and J lost 9 bases. The germline gives CDR1 MDHEN, CDR2 SYDVKM. This CDR3 comprises 14 residues. The CDR3 region is CASTAGGTAVSYTF. The DNA for the CDR3 is TGTGCCAGCACGGCCGGGGGGACAGCCGTGAGCTACACCTTC.

This clone has a handful of counts. The CDR3 reads CATTWVYEQYF. As DNA, the CDR3 is TGCGCCACGACATGGGTCTACGAGCAGTACTTC. The chain recombines TRBV23-1 with TRBJ2-7; no clear D gene. TRBV23-1 is marked as an open reading frame, function uncertain. The V and J ends lost 10 bases and 3 bases respectively, with 10 bases between them. There are 11 residues in the CDR3.

This rearrangement joins TRBV7-2 to TRBJ2-1, with 13 bases identical to TRBD2. Unmatched junction bases numbered 6, after V lost 5 bases and J lost 5 bases. The CDR3 loop spans 16 amino acids. The germline V gene encodes CDR1 SGHTA and CDR2 FQGNSA. CDR3 region: CASSPWTSGGDNEQFF. CDR3 in DNA: TGTGCCAGCAGCCCGTGGACTAGCGGGGGTGACAATGAGCAGTTCTTC.

This clone occurred a few times. This chain connects TRBV29-1 to TRBJ1-2, with D possibly TRBD1 on 5 matching bases. Germline V lookup: CDR1 SQVTM, CDR2 ANQGSEA. This CDR3 spans 13 amino acids. Trimming cost V 6 bases and J 3 bases, with 14 bases left between them. CDR3 in amino acids: CSVVFGGDYGYTF. The CDR3 DNA follows: TGCAGCGTCGTCTTCGGGGGGGACTATGGCTACACCTTC.

This clone was counted a few times. This chain joins TRBV5-4 and TRBJ1-1, with D unclear. The CDR3 sequence is 14 residues long. Deletions cut 3 bases from V and 3 bases from J, with 12 bases between. Per the germline V gene, CDR1 is SGHNT and CDR2 is YYREEE (reference sequence). The CDR3 bases are TGTGCCAGCAGCTCCCAGACCAGTCACACTGAAGCTTTCTTT. Its translation: CASSSQTSHTEAFF.

The chain uses TRBV6-5 and TRBJ2-1; 7 positions agree with TRBD1. Germline lookup yields CDR1 MNHEY and CDR2 SVGAGI. J was trimmed by 7 bases and V by 0 bases; bases with no gene match: 6. The CDR3 spans 15 residues. CDR3 protein: CASSYSGQVGNEQFF. CDR3 nucleotide sequence: TGTGCCAGCAGTTACTCAGGACAGGTTGGAAATGAGCAGTTCTTC.

This clone appeared a few times. The chain combines TRBV6-6 with TRBJ1-3, with 8 bases identical to TRBD1. This CDR3 is built from 14 residues. Germline lookup yields CDR1 MNHNY and CDR2 SVGAGI (reference sequence). The V and J ends lost 4 bases and 8 bases, in that order; junction bases with no gene match: 7. CDR3 in DNA: TGTGCCAGCAGTTCCAGACAGGGGAGTTACACCATATATTTT. Encoded protein: CASSSRQGSYTIYF.

The CDR3 sequence: CASSLFGLGYEQYF. The CDR3 bases are TGTGCCAGCAGCTTATTCGGGCTAGGCTACGAGCAGTACTTC. V is TRBV7-2 and J is TRBJ2-7; D not certain. This CDR3 is 14 amino acids long. Germline CDR1 is SGHTA and CDR2 is FQGNSA. V dropped 2 bases and J dropped 3 bases, with 11 bases sitting between them.

On this clone: Other DNA sequences in the sample encode the same CDR3. The rearrangement joins TRBV30 to TRBJ2-3; 7 bases fit TRBD2. Trimming at V came to 4 bases and at J to 4 bases, leaving 5 bases not matched to a gene. Germline CDR1 reads GTSNPN; CDR2 reads SVGIG (reference sequence). The CDR3 loop spans 13 amino acids. The CDR3 loop reads CAWNAGAPDTQYF. CDR3 DNA sequence: TGTGCCTGGAATGCGGGAGCCCCAGATACGCAGTATTTT.

This chain links TRBV5-1 with TRBJ2-5; D uncertain. Germline lookup yields CDR1 SGHRS and CDR2 YFSETQ. V shed 2 bases and J shed 1 base, with 18 bases lying between them. This CDR3 is 17 amino acids long. The CDR3 nucleotides read TGCGCCAGCAGCTTCGAAACCGTAGTATGGGGCCAAGAGACCCAGTACTTC. It codes for CASSFETVVWGQETQYF. Using reference TRBV5-1 and TRBJ2-5 for the parts outside the CDR3, the full variable domain is KAGVTQTPRYLIKTRGQQVTLSCSPISGHRSVSWYQQTPGQGLQFLFEYFSETQRNKGNFPGRFSGRQFSNSRSEMNVSTLELGDSALYLCASSFETVVWGQETQYFGPGTRLLVL.

This clone was observed a few times. The rearrangement joins TRBV5-1 to TRBJ2-5; D call uncertain. V gave up 2 bases and J gave up 2 bases, with 7 bases separating them. The CDR3 runs to 13 residues. CDR1 SGHRS and CDR2 YFSETQ come from the germline V gene. The CDR3 nucleotides are TGCGCCAGCAGCTTCGTACCTCAAGAGACCCAGTACTTC. This gives the protein CASSFVPQETQYF.

A few counts support this clone. The same CDR3 arises from other DNA sequences in this sample as well. V and J are TRBV30 and TRBJ2-7; 8 bases agree with TRBD1. There are 12 residues in the CDR3. CDR1 and CDR2 from the germline V gene are GTSNPN and SVGIG (reference sequence). V lost 5 bases, J lost 2 bases, and 2 bases stayed unmatched. CDR3 residues: CAWGTGTYEQYF. CDR3 DNA: TGTGCCTGGGGGACAGGTACCTACGAGCAGTACTTC.

This clone was picked up a small number of times. The rearrangement uses TRBV2 and TRBJ2-5; D is ambiguous. With 4 bases removed from V and 1 base from J, the gap between germline ends came to 10 bases. The CDR3 has 14 residues. Per germline, CDR1 SNHLY and CDR2 FYNNEI. As DNA, the CDR3 is TGTGCCAGCAGTGGTCAGTGGGTCCAAGAGACCCAGTACTTC. Its translation: CASSGQWVQETQYF.

This chain connects TRBV25-1 to TRBJ2-3; a weak D match, TRBD2 (5 bases). The germline V gene has CDR1 MGHDK and CDR2 SYGVNS. V was shortened by 2 bases and J by 5 bases, with 8 bases between the two germline ends. The CDR3 consists of 13 residues. The CDR3, as DNA: TGTGCCAGCAGTGAACAACTAGGAGATACGCAGTATTTT. This codes for CASSEQLGDTQYF.

This clone came up a few times. The genes are TRBV29-1 and TRBJ2-5; a weak D match, TRBD1 (6 bases). CDR1 and CDR2 (germline): SQVTM, ANQGSEA. The ends were cut back, 4 bases at V and 7 bases at J, with 16 bases in the middle. This CDR3 contains 13 residues. The CDR3 DNA reads TGCAGCGTTGGGGACACCGTGCCGGGGACCCAGTACTTC. Amino acid sequence: CSVGDTVPGTQYF. The whole variable domain, remainder taken from reference TRBV29-1 and TRBJ2-5, is SAVISQKPSRDICQRGTSLTIQCQVDSQVTMMFWYRQQPGQSLTLIATANQGSEATYESGFVIDKFPISRPNLTFSTLTVSNMSPEDSSIYLCSVGDTVPGTQYFGPGTRLLVL.

With regard to this clone: Within the sample, other DNA sequences also encode this same CDR3. The V call is TRBV5-1, the J call TRBJ1-2; 7 nucleotides align to TRBD1. V gave up 0 bases and J gave up 4 bases; unmatched junction bases: 3. CDR1 SGHRS and CDR2 YFSETQ come from the germline V gene. The CDR3 is 14 amino acids. The CDR3 spells CASSLDRGGYGYTF. The CDR3, as DNA: TGCGCCAGCAGCTTGGACAGGGGAGGCTATGGCTACACCTTC.

CDR3 bases: TGTGCCTGGAGGGGTAAAAGCACAGATACGCAGTATTTT. It yields the protein CAWRGKSTDTQYF. V usage is TRBV30 and J usage is TRBJ2-3; unclear D gene. Germline V CDR1 and CDR2: GTSNPN, SVGIG (reference sequence). The CDR3 runs 13 residues. Trimming pared 3 bases from V and 0 bases from J, leaving 7 bases between.

V and J are TRBV5-1 and TRBJ1-1, with D possibly matching TRBD1 (6 bases). The germline CDR1 and CDR2 sequences are SGHRS and YFSETQ. V lost 2 bases and J 1 base, leaving 12 bases between the germline ends. The CDR3 has 15 residues. The CDR3 here is CASSFIAGQNTEAFF. In DNA, the CDR3 is TGCGCCAGCAGCTTTATAGCGGGACAGAACACTGAAGCTTTCTTT.

The chain combines TRBV30 with TRBJ1-3; D gene unclear. V gave up 8 bases and J gave up 0 bases, with 11 bases separating them. Germline CDR1 GTSNPN, CDR2 SVGIG (reference sequence). The CDR3 spans 13 residues. The CDR3 region has the DNA TGTGCCCTCGGAGGAGGCTCTGGAAACACCATATATTTT. This sequence encodes CALGGGSGNTIYF.

This clone appeared a few times. The chain has TRBV18 and TRBJ1-1, with D maybe TRBD1 (6 bases). The CDR3 sequence is 15 residues long. V lost 2 bases, J lost 1 base, and 11 bases lay in between. Germline values: CDR1 KGHSH, CDR2 LQKENI. In DNA, the CDR3 is TGTGCCAGCTCACCAATAAGGACAGAGAACACTGAAGCTTTCTTT. It yields the protein CASSPIRTENTEAFF.

The genes are TRBV2 and TRBJ1-1; tentatively, D is TRBD1 (6 bases). CDR1 is SNHLY, CDR2 FYNNEI, per germline. V was cut by 1 base and J by 6 bases, with 12 bases left in between. The CDR3 covers 14 residues. The CDR3 DNA reads as TGTGCCAGCAGTGAAGAGAGGGGGTTCGCTGAAGCTTTCTTT. Protein: CASSEERGFAEAFF.

Regarding this clone: A much larger clonotype is one base distant, so this may be a read error. The chain couples TRBV5-4 to TRBJ2-3, with D unresolved. Germline CDR1 SGHNT, CDR2 YYREEE (reference sequence). This CDR3 comprises 9 residues. Deletions cut 5 bases from V and 6 bases from J, with 1 base between. CDR3 nucleotides: TGTGCCAGCAGGGATACGCAGTATTTT. Translating it yields CASRDTQYF.

The chain employs TRBV9 and TRBJ1-5, with TRBD1 matching over 10 bases. CDR3 size: 14 residues. Germline V gives CDR1 SGDLS, CDR2 YYNGEE. V was pared by 3 bases and J by 5 bases, with 2 bases of the junction left unmatched. This CDR3 reads CASSGGTGDQPQHF. The CDR3 DNA is TGTGCCAGCAGCGGAGGGACAGGGGATCAGCCCCAGCATTTT.